Below are 7 T cell receptor beta chains sequenced from a single sample in a study of regulatory T cells in long-lasting Graves disease. Building of the TCR beta libraries involved iRepertoire HTBI primers and Arm-PCR of CDR3 regions. TCRdb reanalysed the multiplex PCR reads using MiXCR and keeps one entry per CDR3 protein. The profile shows 400,000 to 500,000 distinct CDR3 sequences, 14% of them singletons. Time point given: newly diagnosed GD, antithyroid drugs for less than 3 months. The TCR library used RNA extracted from PBMCs. The sample was also linked to a second study, of T cells in Graves' hyperthyroidism and ophthalmopathy.

The specimen was peripheral blood mononuclear cells (PBMCs), collected at new diagnosis, from a patient treated with antithyroid drugs. These receptors all come from a woman between 50 and 59 years old with Graves disease.

V and J are TRBV7-9 and TRBJ1-1; D call uncertain. The CDR3 extends over 13 amino acids. V lost 2 bases and J lost 7, with 11 bases in between. CDR1 SEHNR and CDR2 FQNEAQ come from the germline V gene (reference sequence). CDR3 residues: CASSLPFRDEAFF. The CDR3 nucleotides read TGTGCCAGCAGCTTACCCTTTCGGGATGAAGCTTTCTTT.

This clonotype was counted ten times or more. The CDR3: CASSPRGPHYEQYF. In DNA form, the CDR3 reads TGTGCCAGCAGTCCCCGAGGACCTCACTACGAGCAGTACTTC. The chain carries TRBV27 and TRBJ2-7; no clear D. CDR1 and CDR2 from the germline V gene are MNHEY and SMNVEV (reference sequence). V was pared by 5 bases and J by 3 bases, with 14 bases between. The length of the CDR3 is 14 residues.

The table lists this clonotype with many counts. This chain connects TRBV6-1 to TRBJ2-2, with D perhaps assigned TRBD1 or TRBD2 (5 bases each). Trimming removed 7 bases from V and 5 bases from J, with 14 bases in between. CDR1 is MNHNS, CDR2 SASEGT, per germline. The CDR3 runs 14 residues. For the CDR3, the DNA is TGTGCCAGCATGAGGGACCCTTTGACCGGGGAGCTGTTTTTT. Protein sequence: CASMRDPLTGELFF.

This clonotype turned up a few times. This chain joins TRBV5-6 and TRBJ2-3; 8 bases match TRBD2. The CDR3 length is 16 residues. The junction had 8 bases not matched to a gene; V was cut back by 3 bases and J by 2 bases. From germline, CDR1 is SGHDT and CDR2 YYEEEE. CDR3 amino acids: CASSSGTSTHTDTQYF. CDR3 DNA sequence: TGTGCCAGCAGCTCCGGGACTAGTACTCACACAGATACGCAGTATTTT.

This clonotype was seen a handful of times. A much larger clone lies one base from this, so it may be a read error. The genes are TRBV6-2 or TRBV6-3 and TRBJ2-1; 12 positions agree with TRBD2. The germline V gene has CDR1 MNHEY and CDR2 SVGEGT. The CDR3 totals 14 residues. The CDR3 loop reads CASSLAGGVNEQCF. The CDR3 region has the DNA TGTGCCAGTTCGCTAGCGGGAGGGGTCAATGAGCAGTGCTTC.

Notes on this clonotype: A clone one base away is much larger, so this may be a read error. The V and J genes are TRBV3-1 and TRBJ2-3; D perhaps matches TRBD2 (5 bases). The CDR3 totals 13 residues. V lost 3 bases and J 5 bases, leaving 9 bases between the germline ends. CDR1 is LGHDT and CDR2 is YNNKEL in the germline V gene (reference sequence). The CDR3 spells CASSQNGIDTQYF. The CDR3 DNA follows: TGTGCCAGCAGCCAGAACGGGATAGATACGCAGTATTTT.

V gene TRBV3-1 combines with J gene TRBJ1-6; D is unresolved. Germline CDR1 LGHDT, CDR2 YNNKEL (reference sequence). This CDR3 is 15 amino acids long. V was trimmed by 0 bases and J by 4 bases, leaving 7 bases between them. The CDR3 reads CASSQETVYNSPLHF. The CDR3 nucleotides read TGTGCCAGCAGCCAAGAAACAGTGTATAATTCACCCCTCCACTTT.